This is a list of T cell receptor beta chains from one sample in a study of cytomegalovirus exposure and HLA in healthy donors. Assay used: immunoSEQ multiplex PCR; TCRdb lists only in-frame clones, some missing. The sample carries roughly 150,000 clones, around 73% recorded once. The material sequenced was PBMCs. The receptors shown here come from a woman under 30 in good health and CMV-seronegative. Both conserved end residues are part of each CDR3. D genes are given only for firm matches. Where a row states a size, it is once, few, many or the class of an expanded clone; other rows omit it.

D	V	J	size	DNA	CDR3
.	TRBV19	TRBJ1-1	few	TGTGCCAGTAGTATAGATCGGACACGTTCTAGAGGCACTGAAGCTTTCTTT	CASSIDRTRSRGTEAFF
.	TRBV6-5	TRBJ1-1	few	TGTGCCAGCAGTTACCGGTCCTCTATGAACACTGAAGCTTTCTTT	CASSYRSSMNTEAFF
.	TRBV5-1	TRBJ2-7	.	TGCGCCAGCAGCTTGACCGACAGCGACTACGAGCAGTACTTC	CASSLTDSDYEQYF
TRBD2	TRBV7-2	TRBJ2-3	once	TGTGCCAGCAGCCCGGGACTAGCGGAAATCCACCACACAGATACGCAGTATTTT	CASSPGLAEIHHTDTQYF
.	TRBV28	TRBJ2-6	.	TGTGCCAGCAGTTTAATATCTGGGGCCAACGTCCTGACTTTC	CASSLISGANVLTF
TRBD2	TRBV5-4	TRBJ2-1	once	TGTGCCAGCAGTGTTACTAGCGGTACCTACAATGAGCAGTTCTTC	CASSVTSGTYNEQFF
.	TRBV21-1	TRBJ2-2	.	TGTGCCAGCAGCAAAGCAGGGATAGCGGGGGGCTACACCGGGGAGCTGTTTTTT	CASSKAGIAGGYTGELFF
.	TRBV7-3	TRBJ1-2	.	TGTGCCAGCAGCTTAAGGGGAGGGGACGTGGGTGGCTACACCTTC	CASSLRGGDVGGYTF
.	TRBV14	TRBJ1-2	.	TGTGCCAGCAGCCAAGCGGGCAGCGGCTCCTTC	CASSQAGSGSF
TRBD1	TRBV5-4	TRBJ2-2	.	TGTGCCAGCAGCTCAAGACAGGGGACCGGGGAGCTGTTTTTT	CASSSRQGTGELFF
TRBD1	TRBV7-9	TRBJ1-1	.	TGTGCCAGCAGCTGGGGACAGGGTAACACTGAAGCTTTCTTT	CASSWGQGNTEAFF
TRBD1	TRBV18	TRBJ1-2	.	TGTGCCAGCTCACCAGAGGGACAGGGTTATGGCTACACCTTC	CASSPEGQGYGYTF
TRBD2	TRBV28	TRBJ2-5	.	TGTGCCAGCAGCCTAGGACTAGCGGGGTTCGGAAAAGAGACCCAGTACTTC	CASSLGLAGFGKETQYF
.	TRBV6-5	TRBJ1-4	.	TGTGCCAGCAGTTACGGAGGTTCTAATGAAAAACTGTTTTTT	CASSYGGSNEKLFF
.	TRBV9	TRBJ2-1	once	TGTGCCAGCAGCGCTACAGGAGTCAATGAGCAGTTCTTC	CASSATGVNEQFF
TRBD1	TRBV5-3	TRBJ2-4	.	TGTGCCAGAAGCACGGACAGGAAGGGAAACATTCAGTACTTC	CARSTDRKGNIQYF
.	TRBV19	TRBJ1-5	few	TGTGCCAGCGGACAGTGGCTTAATCAGCCCCAGCATTTT	CASGQWLNQPQHF
.	TRBV7-7	TRBJ2-5	.	TGTGCTAGCAGCTTAGGAAACACAGGGGAGACCCAGTACTTC	CASSLGNTGETQYF
.	TRBV19	TRBJ2-3	.	TGTGCCAGTAGTATAGGGTCTAGTACGCAGTATTTT	CASSIGSSTQYF
.	TRBV5-1	TRBJ2-5	.	TGCGCCAGCAATCTGGCGGGACCCCATAGGATGTTATACTTC	CASNLAGPHRMLYF
.	TRBV10-2	TRBJ1-1	.	TGCGCCAGCAGTGTGGGGGGGCTGAACACTGAAGCTTTCTTT	CASSVGGLNTEAFF
.	TRBV5-6	TRBJ1-1	.	TGTGCCAGCAGCTCCCGACACCTCATGAACACTGAAGCTTTCTTT	CASSSRHLMNTEAFF
TRBD1	TRBV19	TRBJ1-1	few	TGTGCCAGTAGTATTACTAGGACAGGCCCCAATGAGGCTTTCTTT	CASSITRTGPNEAFF
.	TRBV5-1	TRBJ1-1	.	TGCGCCAGCGGACACCCTCAAGGGACTGAAGCTTTCTTT	CASGHPQGTEAFF
.	TRBV6-5	TRBJ1-2	.	TGTGCCAGCAGTTACACCCAGGGCGGCTATGGCTACACCTTC	CASSYTQGGYGYTF
.	TRBV7-2	TRBJ2-7	.	TGTGCCAGCAGCGATCCGACCCCAGGCTACGAGCAGTACTTC	CASSDPTPGYEQYF
.	TRBV2	TRBJ2-7	.	TGTGCCAGCAGCCTTAATCGCTACGAGCAGTACTTC	CASSLNRYEQYF